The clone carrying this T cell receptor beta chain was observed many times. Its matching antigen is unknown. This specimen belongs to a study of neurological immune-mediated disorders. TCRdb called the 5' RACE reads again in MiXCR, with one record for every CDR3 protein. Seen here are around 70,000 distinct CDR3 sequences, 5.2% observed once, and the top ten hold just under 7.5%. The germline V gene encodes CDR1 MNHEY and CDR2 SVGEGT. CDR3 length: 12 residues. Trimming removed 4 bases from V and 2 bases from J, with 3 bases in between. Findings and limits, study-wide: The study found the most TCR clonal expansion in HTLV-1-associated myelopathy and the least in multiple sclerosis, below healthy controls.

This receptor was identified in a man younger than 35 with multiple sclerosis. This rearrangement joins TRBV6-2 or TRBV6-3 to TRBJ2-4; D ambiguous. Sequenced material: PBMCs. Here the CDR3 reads CASSLSKNIQYF. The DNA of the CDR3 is TGTGCCAGCAGTTTATCCAAAAACATTCAGTACTTC.